These 21 T cell receptor beta chains came from one sample sequenced in a study of PD-L1 blockade in urothelial cancer. Libraries were prepared by immunoSEQ multiplex PCR; TCRdb keeps only in-frame clonotypes and omits some of them. Here the sample spans around 50,000 clones, approximately 85% being singletons. Time point denoted: peripheral blood 6 weeks after treatment start. The source material was PBMCs, sampled around atezolizumab (anti-PD-L1) treatment. The receptors stem from a man aged 45-60 years with urothelial cancer.

V gene TRBV5-6 combines with J gene TRBJ1-2; tentative D call: TRBD1 (6 bases). The CDR3 totals 15 residues. Germline values: CDR1 SGHDT, CDR2 YYEEEE. The ends were cut back, 0 bases at V and 1 base at J, with 10 bases in the middle. In nucleotides, the CDR3 is TGTGCCAGCAGCTTGGGGGGGCCTGATAACTATGGCTACACCTTC. This gives the protein CASSLGGPDNYGYTF.

This clone has more than one count but fewer than ten. The CDR3 sequence is CASNSLSNQPQHF. The CDR3 DNA reads as TGTGCTAGTAACAGCCTGAGCAATCAGCCCCAGCATTTT. The V gene is TRBV12-5, the J gene TRBJ1-5; D is unclear. The germline V gene has CDR1 LGHNT and CDR2 FRNRAP. CDR3 length: 13 amino acids. Trimming took off 8 bases at V and 1 base at J, with 9 bases between the two ends.

The chain recombines TRBV15 with TRBJ2-3; 14 nucleotides align to TRBD2. CDR1 is LNHNV and CDR2 is YYDKDF in the germline V gene (reference sequence). Losses at the gene ends were 5 bases for V and 4 bases for J; bases not matched to a gene: 5. The CDR3 is 16 amino acids. CDR3 nucleotides: TGTGCCACCAGCGCACGACTAGCGGGAGGGGCAGATACGCAGTATTTT. Translation gives CATSARLAGGADTQYF. Using reference TRBV15 and TRBJ2-3 for the parts outside the CDR3, the full variable domain is DAMVIQNPRYQVTQFGKPVTLSCSQTLNHNVMYWYQQKSSQAPKLLFHYYDKDFNNEADTPDNFQSRRPNTSFCFLDIRSPGLGDTAMYLCATSARLAGGADTQYFGPGTRLTVL.

This clone was counted only a few times. This chain links TRBV6-6 with TRBJ1-1; 7 nucleotides match TRBD1. The CDR3 consists of 13 residues. Germline lookup yields CDR1 MNHNY and CDR2 SVGAGI (reference sequence). V gave up 9 bases and J gave up 4 bases; unmatched junction bases: 8. CDR3 DNA sequence: TGTGCCAGTCAGGAGGGGGCTGGCACTGAAGCTTTCTTT. Translating gives CASQEGAGTEAFF.

The rearrangement joins TRBV2 to TRBJ2-7; D ambiguous. The germline gives CDR1 SNHLY, CDR2 FYNNEI. V lost 10 bases to trimming and J lost 7 bases, with 17 bases between them. The CDR3 is made up of 12 amino acids. CDR3 DNA: TGTGCCATCTCTGTCCTGGTCGGGGAGCAGTACTTC. Translated, it gives CAISVLVGEQYF.

The chain has TRBV25-1 and TRBJ2-7; the match to TRBD1 covers 9 bases. In germline, CDR1 is MGHDK, CDR2 SYGVNS. The CDR3 is 14 residues long. Trimming at V came to 3 bases and at J to 4 bases, leaving 4 bases not matched to a gene. The CDR3 reads CASSDGTGMYEQYF. Written as DNA, the CDR3 is TGTGCCAGCAGTGACGGGACAGGGATGTACGAGCAGTACTTC.

V usage is TRBV9 and J usage is TRBJ2-1; D unclear. V lost 2 bases, J lost 4 bases, and 10 bases lay in between. This CDR3 comprises 14 residues. Germline V CDR1 and CDR2: SGDLS, YYNGEE. CDR3 in DNA: TGTGCCAGCAGCGTTTTACAGAGTTACAATGAGCAGTTCTTC. Its protein product is CASSVLQSYNEQFF.

This chain connects TRBV5-1 to TRBJ2-7; D gene uncertain. The CDR3 consists of 12 residues. The germline gives CDR1 SGHRS, CDR2 YFSETQ. Trimming took off 2 bases at V and 7 bases at J, with 10 bases between the two ends. CDR3 nucleotides: TGCGCCAGCAGCTTTGAGCGAGGAGAGCAGTACTTC. Protein: CASSFERGEQYF.

The chain employs TRBV14 and TRBJ2-7; D is perhaps TRBD1 (5 bases). Trimming took 4 bases from V and 3 from J, leaving 10 bases between them. Germline values: CDR1 SGHDN, CDR2 FVKESK. The CDR3 sequence is 13 residues long. The CDR3, as DNA: TGTGCCAGCAGCCCTCCAGGGATCTACGAGCAGTACTTC. This gives the protein CASSPPGIYEQYF.

The chain employs TRBV30 and TRBJ2-1; 9 bases are a match to TRBD1. Trimming took 5 bases from V and 5 from J; bases not matched to a gene: 4. CDR3 length equals 13 residues. Germline V CDR1 and CDR2: GTSNPN, SVGIG (reference sequence). DNA of the CDR3: TGTGCCTGGGGACAGGGGATCCACAATGAGCAGTTCTTC. The encoded protein is CAWGQGIHNEQFF.

J is TRBJ2-2 and V is TRBV27; 16 bases are a match to TRBD2. The germline V gene has CDR1 MNHEY and CDR2 SMNVEV (reference sequence). Trimming at V came to 6 bases and at J to 5 bases, leaving 6 bases not matched to a gene. The CDR3 sequence is 17 residues long. CDR3 protein: CASRRGLAGGRTGELFF. In DNA form, the CDR3 reads TGTGCCAGCAGACGGGGACTAGCGGGAGGGAGGACCGGGGAGCTGTTTTTT.

The V gene is TRBV9, the J gene TRBJ1-4; no firm D call. Germline CDR1 and CDR2: SGDLS and YYNGEE. V was shortened by 7 bases and J by 3 bases, with 7 bases between the two germline ends. CDR3 size: 12 residues. The CDR3: CASGGPNEKLFF. The CDR3 nucleotides read TGTGCCAGCGGAGGACCTAATGAAAAACTGTTTTTT.

Here the CDR3 reads CASSIDSGRAYEQYF. The CDR3 DNA follows: TGTGCCAGTAGTATAGATAGCGGGAGGGCCTACGAGCAGTACTTC. V usage is TRBV19 and J usage is TRBJ2-7; 11 bases map to TRBD2. CDR3 length: 15 amino acids. Looked up from germline, CDR1 is LNHDA and CDR2 is SQIVND (reference sequence). V shed 0 bases, J shed 2 bases, and the junction held 0 bases outside the gene matches.

This clone was found a few times. V and J are TRBV6-5 and TRBJ2-1; TRBD1 matches at 10 bases. After removal of 5 bases from V and 6 bases from J, the junction contained 4 bases not matched to a gene. Germline V gives CDR1 MNHEY, CDR2 SVGAGI. This CDR3 comprises 14 residues. CDR3 amino acids: CASSRDRGPNEQFF. CDR3 in DNA: TGTGCCAGCAGTCGGGACAGGGGACCCAATGAGCAGTTCTTC.

V is TRBV9 and J is TRBJ1-1, with D possibly matching TRBD1 (6 bases). The CDR3 length is 14 residues. Germline lookup yields CDR1 SGDLS and CDR2 YYNGEE. Between the trimmed V and J ends, which lost 4 bases and 5 bases, there was a span of 15 bases. This CDR3 reads CASSPNRVGTEAFF. The CDR3 coding sequence is TGTGCCAGCAGCCCCAACAGGGTAGGGACTGAAGCTTTCTTT.

This clone has just one count. The V and J genes are TRBV19 and TRBJ2-7; tentative D call: TRBD1 (6 bases). The CDR3 extends over 14 amino acids. Trimming removed 3 bases from V and 2 bases from J, with 11 bases in between. CDR1 is LNHDA, CDR2 SQIVND, per germline (reference sequence). CDR3 sequence (DNA): TGTGCCAGTAGTATCCTACAGGGAGCCTACGAGCAGTACTTC. Residues: CASSILQGAYEQYF. The full variable domain, its missing parts supplied by reference TRBV19 and TRBJ2-7, is DGGITQSPKYLFRKEGQNVTLSCEQNLNHDAMYWYRQDPGQGLRLIYYSQIVNDFQKGDIAEGYSVSREKKESFPLTVTSAQKNPTAFYLCASSILQGAYEQYFGPGTRLTVT.

The rearrangement links TRBV7-8 to TRBJ1-6; tentative D call: TRBD1 (5 bases). Trimming cost V 3 bases and J 4 bases, with 13 bases left between them. CDR1 SGHVS and CDR2 FQNEAQ come from the germline V gene. This CDR3 comprises 16 residues. The CDR3 DNA reads TGTGCCAGCAGCTTGTCTACAGGCACTTATAATTCACCCCTCCACTTT. Residues: CASSLSTGTYNSPLHF.

This rearrangement joins TRBV14 to TRBJ2-5, with D perhaps TRBD1 (5 bases). The CDR3 is made up of 17 amino acids. Germline CDR1 is SGHDN and CDR2 is FVKESK. V lost 4 bases to trimming and J lost 4 bases, with 22 bases between them. This CDR3 is CASSPFWGSFGLETQYF. The CDR3, as DNA: TGTGCCAGCAGCCCCTTTTGGGGCAGCTTTGGCTTAGAGACCCAGTACTTC.

The chain's CDR3 is CASKAGQKPSEQYF. Written as DNA, the CDR3 is TGTGCCTCAAAGGCCGGACAGAAACCATCCGAGCAGTACTTC. The V call is TRBV2, the J call TRBJ2-7; possible D gene TRBD1, 6 bases. Trimming pared 11 bases from V and 6 bases from J, leaving 23 bases between. The CDR3 extends over 14 amino acids. Germline CDR1 is SNHLY and CDR2 is FYNNEI.

Only one count was recorded for this clone. The chain recombines TRBV7-2 with TRBJ1-5; 9 nucleotides line up with TRBD1. The ends lost 5 bases at V and 4 bases at J; junction bases unmatched: 9. The CDR3 is 16 residues long. Germline values: CDR1 SGHTA, CDR2 FQGNSA. CDR3 in DNA: TGTGCCAGCAGCCGAAGGACAGGGGAAGGGAATCAGCCCCAGCATTTT. Its protein is CASSRRTGEGNQPQHF.

The chain employs TRBV19 and TRBJ2-3; a possible D gene is TRBD2 (6 bases). Between the trimmed V and J ends, which lost 5 bases and 5 bases, there was a span of 14 bases. Germline loops: CDR1 LNHDA, CDR2 SQIVND (reference sequence). CDR3 length: 14 residues. In DNA, the CDR3 is TGTGCCAGTAGTTCCCTGGCGGGATTAGATACGCAGTATTTT. It yields the protein CASSSLAGLDTQYF.